This T cell receptor beta chain was recorded in a study of siplizumab effects on memory and regulatory T cells. The table lists this clone with a count of one. The antigen is not known. Per sample, the assay covered 90,000 to 100,000 TCR templates. The protocol was immunoSEQ multiplex PCR, while the TCRdb copy is restricted to in-frame clones and leaves out a portion. Counted here are 80,000 to 130,000 clones, about 91% occurring once; the ten biggest clones make up approximately 0.71%. Whole-study findings and limits: The majority of clones, roughly 80-96% of proliferating CD4+ or CD8+ clones, lacked an assignable naive or memory phenotype. Researchers could map only a minor fraction of alloreactive clones to unstimulated subsets.

Source material: Tregs sorted from blood. The TCR comes from a human donor in good health.

The CDR3 DNA reads as TGTGCCAGCAGCTTCGGAGTGGGGGGTGAAAAACTGTTTTTT. Amino acid sequence: CASSFGVGGEKLFF. The chain links TRBV7-2 to TRBJ1-4, with a tentative D call TRBD1 (5 bases). Per the germline V gene, CDR1 is SGHTA and CDR2 is FQGNSA. This CDR3 comprises 14 residues. Deletions cut 3 bases from V and 7 bases from J, with 12 bases between.